The 7 T cell receptor beta chains below all came from one sample that was sequenced in a study of blood T cell repertoires in COVID-19. The repertoire was sequenced with immunoSEQ multiplex PCR; TCRdb's copy has only in-frame clones and lacks some. The table lists roughly 55,000 clones, roughly 80% of them singletons. Sequenced input: peripheral blood. These receptors were obtained from a woman aged 55-70 years with acute or convalescent COVID-19.

The J gene is TRBJ2-7, the V gene TRBV7-6; TRBD1 might be the D (6 bases). V was clipped by 5 bases and J by 1 base, with 18 bases between them. Germline values: CDR1 SGHVS, CDR2 FNYEAQ. CDR3 length equals 16 residues. The CDR3 sequence is CASSHYRQAKSYEQYF. The CDR3 DNA reads TGTGCCAGCAGCCATTACCGACAGGCCAAATCCTACGAGCAGTACTTC.

This clone has a handful of counts. The chain employs TRBV5-1 and TRBJ1-1, with D perhaps TRBD1 (5 bases). Germline CDR1 is SGHRS and CDR2 is YFSETQ. The CDR3 runs 15 residues. Trimming took off 0 bases at V and 2 bases at J, with 11 bases between the two ends. DNA for the CDR3: TGCGCCAGCAGCTTGGAGGGCAGGGTCAACACTGAAGCTTTCTTT. This encodes CASSLEGRVNTEAFF.

The genes are TRBV6-1 and TRBJ2-5, with D possibly matching TRBD2 (7 bases). CDR3 length equals 14 residues. Per germline, CDR1 MNHNS and CDR2 SASEGT. Trimming took 2 bases from V and 6 from J, leaving 13 bases between them. The CDR3 spells CASSELRGAKTQYF. The DNA of the CDR3 is TGTGCCAGCAGTGAACTCCGGGGGGCGAAGACCCAGTACTTC.

The chain employs TRBV25-1 and TRBJ1-6, with D uncertain. CDR3 length equals 17 residues. In germline, CDR1 is MGHDK, CDR2 SYGVNS. V gave up 3 bases and J gave up 0 bases, with 12 bases separating them. The CDR3 is CASSDSLRDSYNSPLHF. The CDR3 DNA sequence: TGTGCCAGCAGTGACAGCCTCCGGGACTCCTATAATTCACCCCTCCACTTT.

The chain uses TRBV6-5 and TRBJ2-7, with TRBD2 matching over 9 bases. CDR3 length: 15 residues. With V trimmed by 6 bases and J by 2 bases, 8 bases remained unmatched. Germline CDR1 is MNHEY and CDR2 is SVGAGI. The CDR3 is CASSLAGGIAYEQYF. The CDR3 nucleotides are TGTGCCAGCAGCCTCGCGGGGGGGATAGCCTACGAGCAGTACTTC.

The V call is TRBV18, the J call TRBJ1-5, with D tentatively TRBD1 (5 bases). Germline values: CDR1 KGHSH, CDR2 LQKENI. The ends were cut back, 6 bases at V and 4 bases at J, with 10 bases in the middle. The CDR3 is 13 amino acids. The CDR3 DNA follows: TGTGCCAGCTCTTCCGGGGGGAATCAGCCCCAGCATTTT. It yields the protein CASSSGGNQPQHF.

The chain carries TRBV9 and TRBJ2-5; 8 nucleotides line up with TRBD1. The CDR3 is 14 amino acids. Looked up from germline, CDR1 is SGDLS and CDR2 is YYNGEE. The ends lost 3 bases at V and 5 bases at J; junction bases unmatched: 6. The CDR3 loop is CASSARDRRETQYF. The DNA for the CDR3 is TGTGCCAGCAGCGCACGGGACAGGAGGGAGACCCAGTACTTC.